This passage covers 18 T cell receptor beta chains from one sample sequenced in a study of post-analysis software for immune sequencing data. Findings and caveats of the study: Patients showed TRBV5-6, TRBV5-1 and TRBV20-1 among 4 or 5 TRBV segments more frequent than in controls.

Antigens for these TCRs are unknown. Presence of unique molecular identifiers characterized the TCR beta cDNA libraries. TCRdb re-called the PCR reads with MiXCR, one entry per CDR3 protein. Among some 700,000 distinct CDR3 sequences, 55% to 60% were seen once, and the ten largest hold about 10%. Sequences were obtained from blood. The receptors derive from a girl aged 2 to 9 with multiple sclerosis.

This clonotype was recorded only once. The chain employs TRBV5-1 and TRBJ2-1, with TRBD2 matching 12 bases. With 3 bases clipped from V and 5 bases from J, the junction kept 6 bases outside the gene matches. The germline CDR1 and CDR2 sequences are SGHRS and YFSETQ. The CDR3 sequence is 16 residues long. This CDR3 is CASSSGLAGPHNEQFF. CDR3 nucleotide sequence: TGCGCCAGCAGCTCTGGACTAGCGGGACCACACAATGAGCAGTTCTTC. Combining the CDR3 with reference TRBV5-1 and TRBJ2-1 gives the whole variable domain KAGVTQTPRYLIKTRGQQVTLSCSPISGHRSVSWYQQTPGQGLQFLFEYFSETQRNKGNFPGRFSGRQFSNSRSEMNVSTLELGDSALYLCASSSGLAGPHNEQFFGPGTRLTVL.

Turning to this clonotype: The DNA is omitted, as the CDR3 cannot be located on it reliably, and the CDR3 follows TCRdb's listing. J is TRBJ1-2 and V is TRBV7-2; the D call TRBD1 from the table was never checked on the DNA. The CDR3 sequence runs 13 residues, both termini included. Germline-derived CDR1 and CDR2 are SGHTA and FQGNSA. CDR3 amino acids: CASSFGTGTDHTF.

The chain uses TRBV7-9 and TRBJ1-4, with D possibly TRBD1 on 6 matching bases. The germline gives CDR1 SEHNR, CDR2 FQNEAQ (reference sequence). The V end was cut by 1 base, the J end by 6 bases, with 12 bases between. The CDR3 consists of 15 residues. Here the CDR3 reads CASSLGWSGDEKLFF. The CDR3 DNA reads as TGTGCCAGCAGCTTAGGATGGTCAGGGGATGAAAAACTGTTTTTT.

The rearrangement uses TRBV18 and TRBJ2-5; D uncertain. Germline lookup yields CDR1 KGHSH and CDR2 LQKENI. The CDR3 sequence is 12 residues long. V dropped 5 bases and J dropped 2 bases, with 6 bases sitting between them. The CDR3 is CASSDTQETQYF. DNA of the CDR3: TGTGCCAGCTCAGATACGCAAGAGACCCAGTACTTC. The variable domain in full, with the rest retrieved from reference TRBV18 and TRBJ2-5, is NAGVMQNPRHLVRRRGQEARLRCSPMKGHSHVYWYRQLPEEGLKFMVYLQKENIIDESGMPKERFSAEFPKEGPSILRIQQVVRGDSAAYFCASSDTQETQYFGPGTRLLVL.

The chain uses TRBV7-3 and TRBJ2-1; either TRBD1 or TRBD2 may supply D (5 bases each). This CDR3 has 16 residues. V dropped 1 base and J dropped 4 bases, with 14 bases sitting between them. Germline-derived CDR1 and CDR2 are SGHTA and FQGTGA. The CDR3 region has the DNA TGTGCCAGCAGCTTAATGGGGACGGCCGGGTACAATGAGCAGTTCTTC. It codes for CASSLMGTAGYNEQFF.

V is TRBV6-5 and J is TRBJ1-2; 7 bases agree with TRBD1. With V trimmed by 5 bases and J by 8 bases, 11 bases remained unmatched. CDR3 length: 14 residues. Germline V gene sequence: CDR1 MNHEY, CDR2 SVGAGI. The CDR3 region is CASSAQGWAYGYTF. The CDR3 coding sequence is TGTGCCAGCAGTGCACAGGGGTGGGCCTACGGCTACACCTTC.

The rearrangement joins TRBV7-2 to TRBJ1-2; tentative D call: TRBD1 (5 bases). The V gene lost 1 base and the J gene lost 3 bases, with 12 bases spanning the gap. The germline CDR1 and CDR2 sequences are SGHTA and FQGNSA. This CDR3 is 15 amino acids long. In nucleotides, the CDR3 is TGTGCCAGCAGCTTAGTCGCAGGGCCAGACTATGGCTACACCTTC. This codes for CASSLVAGPDYGYTF.

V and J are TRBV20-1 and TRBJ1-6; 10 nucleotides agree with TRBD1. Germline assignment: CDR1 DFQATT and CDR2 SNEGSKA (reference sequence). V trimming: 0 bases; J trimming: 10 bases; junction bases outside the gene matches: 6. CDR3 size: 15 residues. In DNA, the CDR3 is TGCAGTGCTAGAGAAGGGACAGGGGAGGCATCACCCCTCCACTTT. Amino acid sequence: CSAREGTGEASPLHF.

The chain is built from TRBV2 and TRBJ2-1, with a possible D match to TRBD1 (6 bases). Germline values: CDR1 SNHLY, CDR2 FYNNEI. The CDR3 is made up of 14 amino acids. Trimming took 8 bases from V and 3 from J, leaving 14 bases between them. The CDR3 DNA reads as TGTGCCAGCGGTGCGGGCAGGGGCTACAATGAGCAGTTCTTC. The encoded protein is CASGAGRGYNEQFF.

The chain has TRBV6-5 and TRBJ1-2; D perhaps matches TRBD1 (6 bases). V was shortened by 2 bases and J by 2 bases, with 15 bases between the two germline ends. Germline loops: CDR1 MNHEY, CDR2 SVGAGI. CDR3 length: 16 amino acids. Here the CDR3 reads CASSYAGGGTNYGYTF. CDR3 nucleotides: TGTGCCAGCAGTTACGCGGGGGGAGGGACAAACTATGGCTACACCTTC.

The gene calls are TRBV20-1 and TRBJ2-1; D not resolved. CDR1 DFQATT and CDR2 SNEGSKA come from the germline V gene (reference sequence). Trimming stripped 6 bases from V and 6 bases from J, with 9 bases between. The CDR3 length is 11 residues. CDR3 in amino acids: CSAAKTNEQFF. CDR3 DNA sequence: TGCAGTGCCGCTAAAACCAATGAGCAGTTCTTC.

CDR3 sequence: CASSKEAGRTDTQYF. DNA of the CDR3: TGTGCCAGCAGCAAAGAAGCGGGAAGAACAGATACGCAGTATTTT. The chain joins TRBV21-1 to TRBJ2-3; the table's D call, TRBD2, was not checked against the DNA. TRBV21-1 is a documented pseudogene. This CDR3 is built from 15 residues.

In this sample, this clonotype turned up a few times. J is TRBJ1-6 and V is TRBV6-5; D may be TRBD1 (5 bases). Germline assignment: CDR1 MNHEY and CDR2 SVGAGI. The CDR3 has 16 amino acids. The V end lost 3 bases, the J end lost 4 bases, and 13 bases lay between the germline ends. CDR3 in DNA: TGTGCCAGCAGTTATTTCAGACAGAAATATAATTCACCCCTCCACTTT. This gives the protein CASSYFRQKYNSPLHF.

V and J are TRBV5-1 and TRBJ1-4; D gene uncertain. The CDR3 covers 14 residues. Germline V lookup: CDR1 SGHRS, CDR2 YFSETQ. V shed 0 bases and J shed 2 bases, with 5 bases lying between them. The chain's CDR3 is CASSLGQTNEKLFF. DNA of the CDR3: TGCGCCAGCAGCTTGGGCCAGACTAATGAAAAACTGTTTTTT.

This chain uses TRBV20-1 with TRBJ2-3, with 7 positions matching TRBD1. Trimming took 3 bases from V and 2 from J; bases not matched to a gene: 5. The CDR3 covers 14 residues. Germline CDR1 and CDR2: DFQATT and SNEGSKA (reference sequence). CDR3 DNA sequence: TGCAGTGCTAGCTCGGGACAGTTCACAGATACGCAGTATTTT. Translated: CSASSGQFTDTQYF.

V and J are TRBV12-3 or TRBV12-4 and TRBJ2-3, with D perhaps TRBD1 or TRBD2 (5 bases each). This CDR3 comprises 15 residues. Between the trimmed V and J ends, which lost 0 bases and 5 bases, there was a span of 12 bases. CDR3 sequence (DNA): TGTGCCAGCAGTTTAGCCGTCCTTGGGGGAGATACGCAGTATTTT. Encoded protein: CASSLAVLGGDTQYF.

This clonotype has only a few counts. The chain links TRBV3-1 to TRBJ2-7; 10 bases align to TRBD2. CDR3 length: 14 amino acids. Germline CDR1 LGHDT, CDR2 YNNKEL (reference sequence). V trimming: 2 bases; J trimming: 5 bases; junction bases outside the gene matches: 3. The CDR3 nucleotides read TGTGCCAGCAGCCAACTAGCGGGAGATCACGAGCAGTACTTC. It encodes CASSQLAGDHEQYF.

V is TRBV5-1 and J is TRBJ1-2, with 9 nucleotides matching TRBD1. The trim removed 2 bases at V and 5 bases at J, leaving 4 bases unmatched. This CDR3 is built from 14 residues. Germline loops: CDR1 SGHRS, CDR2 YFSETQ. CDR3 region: CASSFTGGAYGYTF. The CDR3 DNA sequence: TGCGCCAGCAGCTTTACAGGGGGCGCGTATGGCTACACCTTC.